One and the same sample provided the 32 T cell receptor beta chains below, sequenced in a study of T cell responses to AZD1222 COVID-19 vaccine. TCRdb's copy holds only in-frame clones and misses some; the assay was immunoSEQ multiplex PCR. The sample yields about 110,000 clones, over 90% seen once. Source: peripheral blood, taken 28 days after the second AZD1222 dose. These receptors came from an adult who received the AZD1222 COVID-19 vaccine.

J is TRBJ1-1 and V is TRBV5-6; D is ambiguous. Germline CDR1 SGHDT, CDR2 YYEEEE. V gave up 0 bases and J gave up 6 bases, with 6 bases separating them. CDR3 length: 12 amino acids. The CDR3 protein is CASSLGEAEAFF. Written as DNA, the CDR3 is TGTGCCAGCAGCTTGGGTGAGGCTGAAGCTTTCTTT.

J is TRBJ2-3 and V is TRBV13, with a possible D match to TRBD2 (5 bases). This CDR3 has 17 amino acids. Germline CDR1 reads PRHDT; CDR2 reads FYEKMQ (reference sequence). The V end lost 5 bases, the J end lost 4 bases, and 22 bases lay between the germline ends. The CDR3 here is CASSLEILGRGADTQYF. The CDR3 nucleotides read TGTGCCAGCAGCCTGGAAATTTTGGGTCGGGGAGCAGATACGCAGTATTTT.

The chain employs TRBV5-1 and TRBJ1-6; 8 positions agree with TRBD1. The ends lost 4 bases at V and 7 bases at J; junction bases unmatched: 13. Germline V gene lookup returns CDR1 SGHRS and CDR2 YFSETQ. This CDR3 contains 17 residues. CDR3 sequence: CASSPTPQAGGNSPLHF. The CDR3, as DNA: TGCGCCAGCAGCCCGACCCCCCAGGCAGGGGGCAATTCACCCCTCCACTTT.

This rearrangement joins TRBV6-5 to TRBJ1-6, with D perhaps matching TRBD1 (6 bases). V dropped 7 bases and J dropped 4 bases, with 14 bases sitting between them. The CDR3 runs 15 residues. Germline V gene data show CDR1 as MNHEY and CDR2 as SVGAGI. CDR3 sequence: CASIYRAAYNSPLHF. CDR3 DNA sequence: TGTGCCAGCATCTACAGGGCCGCTTATAATTCACCCCTCCACTTT.

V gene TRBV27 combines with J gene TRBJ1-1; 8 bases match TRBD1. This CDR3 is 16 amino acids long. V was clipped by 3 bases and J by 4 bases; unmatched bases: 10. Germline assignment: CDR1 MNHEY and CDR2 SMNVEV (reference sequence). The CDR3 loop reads CASSFVGRGPSTEAFF. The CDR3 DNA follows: TGTGCCAGCAGTTTTGTCGGCAGGGGGCCTAGCACTGAAGCTTTCTTT.

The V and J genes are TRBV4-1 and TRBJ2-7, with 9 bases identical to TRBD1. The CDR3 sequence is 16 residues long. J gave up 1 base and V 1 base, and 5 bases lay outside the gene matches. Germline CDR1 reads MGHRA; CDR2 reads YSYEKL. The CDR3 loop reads CASSQGTGQGSYEQYF. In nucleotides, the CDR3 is TGCGCCAGCAGCCAAGGCACGGGACAGGGTTCCTACGAGCAGTACTTC.

Here the CDR3 DNA reads TGTGCCAGCTCCCCCCGCTCAGGGGCGAACACCGGGGAGCTGTTTTTT. This encodes CASSPRSGANTGELFF. V gene TRBV18 combines with J gene TRBJ2-2; perhaps TRBD1 as D (6 bases). The V and J ends lost 6 bases and 0 bases respectively, with 14 bases between them. This CDR3 comprises 16 residues. Germline CDR1 and CDR2: KGHSH and LQKENI.

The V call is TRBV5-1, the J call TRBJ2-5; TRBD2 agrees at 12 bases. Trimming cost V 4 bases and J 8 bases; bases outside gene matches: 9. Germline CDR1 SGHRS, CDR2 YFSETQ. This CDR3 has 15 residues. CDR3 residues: CASSQGTSGYGTQYF. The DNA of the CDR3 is TGCGCCAGCAGCCAAGGGACTAGCGGGTATGGTACCCAGTACTTC.

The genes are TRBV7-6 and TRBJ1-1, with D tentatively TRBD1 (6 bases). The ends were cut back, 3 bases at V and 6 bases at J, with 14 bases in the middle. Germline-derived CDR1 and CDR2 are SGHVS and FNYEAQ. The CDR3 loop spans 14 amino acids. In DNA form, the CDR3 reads TGTGCCAGCAGCTTGGGCCAGGGGAGCCCTGAAGCTTTCTTT. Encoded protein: CASSLGQGSPEAFF.

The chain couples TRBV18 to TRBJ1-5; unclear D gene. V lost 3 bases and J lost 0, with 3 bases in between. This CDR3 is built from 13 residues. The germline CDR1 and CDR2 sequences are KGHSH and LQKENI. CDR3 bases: TGTGCCAGCTCACCGTATAGCAATCAGCCCCAGCATTTT. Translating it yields CASSPYSNQPQHF.

CDR3 sequence (DNA): TGTGCCAGCAGATCCCCTCGGCATGGCTACACCTTC. Residues: CASRSPRHGYTF. The J gene is TRBJ1-2, the V gene TRBV7-9; the D is unclear. Germline V CDR1 and CDR2: SEHNR, FQNEAQ (reference sequence). The CDR3 is made up of 12 amino acids. Trimming pared 6 bases from V and 6 bases from J, leaving 11 bases between.

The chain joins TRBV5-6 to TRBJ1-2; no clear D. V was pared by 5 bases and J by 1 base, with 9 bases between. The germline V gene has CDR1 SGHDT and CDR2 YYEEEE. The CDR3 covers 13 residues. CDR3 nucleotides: TGTGCCAGCAGTTTAGGGTATAACTATGGCTACACCTTC. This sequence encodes CASSLGYNYGYTF.

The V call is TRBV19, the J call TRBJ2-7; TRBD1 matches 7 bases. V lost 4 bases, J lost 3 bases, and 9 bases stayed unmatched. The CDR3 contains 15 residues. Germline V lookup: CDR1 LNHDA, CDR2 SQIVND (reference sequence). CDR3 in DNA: TGTGCCAGTAGTAAACAGGGGTCGGTAGACTACGAGCAGTACTTC. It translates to CASSKQGSVDYEQYF.

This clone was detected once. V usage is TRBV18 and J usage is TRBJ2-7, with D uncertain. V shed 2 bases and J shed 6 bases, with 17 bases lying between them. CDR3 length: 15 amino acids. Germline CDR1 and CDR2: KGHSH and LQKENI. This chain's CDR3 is CASSPMAPTLSEQYF. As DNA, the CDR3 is TGTGCCAGCTCACCAATGGCCCCAACCTTATCCGAGCAGTACTTC.

CDR3 sequence reads: CASSERAARTDTQYF. Here the CDR3 DNA reads TGTGCCAGCAGTGAAAGGGCGGCTAGGACAGATACGCAGTATTTT. The chain employs TRBV6-1 and TRBJ2-3; D unresolved. Trimming took 2 bases from V and 3 from J, leaving 12 bases between them. The CDR3 loop spans 15 amino acids. The germline V gene encodes CDR1 MNHNS and CDR2 SASEGT.

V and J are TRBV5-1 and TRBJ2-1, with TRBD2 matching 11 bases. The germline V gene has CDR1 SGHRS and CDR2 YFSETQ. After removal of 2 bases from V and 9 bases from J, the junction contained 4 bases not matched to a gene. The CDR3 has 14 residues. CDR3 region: CASSLLAGEGEQFF. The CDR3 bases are TGCGCCAGCAGCTTACTAGCGGGAGAAGGTGAGCAGTTCTTC.

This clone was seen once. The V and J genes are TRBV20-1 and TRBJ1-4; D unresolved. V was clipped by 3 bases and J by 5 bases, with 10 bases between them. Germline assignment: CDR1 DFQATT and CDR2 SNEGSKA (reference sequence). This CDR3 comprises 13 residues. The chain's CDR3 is CSASSRANEKLFF. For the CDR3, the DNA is TGCAGTGCTAGTTCACGGGCGAATGAAAAACTGTTTTTT.

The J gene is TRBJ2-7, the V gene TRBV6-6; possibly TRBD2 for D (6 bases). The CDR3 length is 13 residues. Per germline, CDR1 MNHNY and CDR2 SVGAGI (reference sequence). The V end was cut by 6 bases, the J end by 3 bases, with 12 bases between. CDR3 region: CASSLGGYYEQYF. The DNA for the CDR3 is TGTGCCAGCAGCCTCGGGGGATACTACGAGCAGTACTTC.

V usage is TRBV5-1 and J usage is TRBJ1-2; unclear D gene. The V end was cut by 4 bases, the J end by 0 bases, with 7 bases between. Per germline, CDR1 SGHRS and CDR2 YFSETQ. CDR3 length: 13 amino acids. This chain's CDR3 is CASSRTPNYGYTF. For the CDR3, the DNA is TGCGCCAGCAGCCGGACTCCTAACTATGGCTACACCTTC.

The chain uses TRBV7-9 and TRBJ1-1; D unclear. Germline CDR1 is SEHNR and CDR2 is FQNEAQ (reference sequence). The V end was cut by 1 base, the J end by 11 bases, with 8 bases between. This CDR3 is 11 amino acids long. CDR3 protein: CASSLELGAFF. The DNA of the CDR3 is TGTGCCAGCAGCTTAGAGCTGGGGGCTTTCTTT. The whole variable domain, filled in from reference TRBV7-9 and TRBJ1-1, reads DTGVSQNPRHKITKRGQNVTFRCDPISEHNRLYWYRQTLGQGPEFLTYFQNEAQLEKSRLLSDRFSAERPKGSFSTLEIQRTEQGDSAMYLCASSLELGAFFGQGTRLTVV.

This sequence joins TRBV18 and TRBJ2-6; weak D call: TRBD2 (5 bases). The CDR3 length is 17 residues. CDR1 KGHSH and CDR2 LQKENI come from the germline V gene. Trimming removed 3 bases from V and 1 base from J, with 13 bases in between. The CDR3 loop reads CASSPFSTGSGANVLTF. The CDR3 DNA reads TGTGCCAGCTCACCGTTCTCCACGGGGTCTGGGGCCAACGTCCTGACTTTC.

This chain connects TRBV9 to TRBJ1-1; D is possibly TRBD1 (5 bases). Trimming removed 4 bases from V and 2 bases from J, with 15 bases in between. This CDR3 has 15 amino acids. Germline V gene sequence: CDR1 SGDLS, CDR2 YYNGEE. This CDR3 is CASSPRWTQNTEAFF. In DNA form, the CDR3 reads TGTGCCAGCAGCCCGCGTTGGACACAAAACACTGAAGCTTTCTTT.

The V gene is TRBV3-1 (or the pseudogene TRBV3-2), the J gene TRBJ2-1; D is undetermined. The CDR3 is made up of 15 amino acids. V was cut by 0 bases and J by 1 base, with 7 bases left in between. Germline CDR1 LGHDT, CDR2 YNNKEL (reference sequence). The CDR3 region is CASSQEFQSYNEQFF. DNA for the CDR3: TGTGCCAGCAGCCAAGAATTTCAGTCCTACAATGAGCAGTTCTTC.

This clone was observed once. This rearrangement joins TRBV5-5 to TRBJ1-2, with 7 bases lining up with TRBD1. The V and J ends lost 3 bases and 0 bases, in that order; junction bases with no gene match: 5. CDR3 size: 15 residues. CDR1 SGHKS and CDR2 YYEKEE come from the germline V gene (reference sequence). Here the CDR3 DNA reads TGTGCCAGCAGCTACCCCGGGACAGCTAACTATGGCTACACCTTC. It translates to CASSYPGTANYGYTF.

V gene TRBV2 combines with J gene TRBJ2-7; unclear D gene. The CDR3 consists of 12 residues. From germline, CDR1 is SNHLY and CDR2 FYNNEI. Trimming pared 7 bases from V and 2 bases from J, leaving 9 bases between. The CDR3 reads CASMGSAYEQYF. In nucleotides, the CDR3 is TGTGCCAGCATGGGTTCAGCCTACGAGCAGTACTTC.

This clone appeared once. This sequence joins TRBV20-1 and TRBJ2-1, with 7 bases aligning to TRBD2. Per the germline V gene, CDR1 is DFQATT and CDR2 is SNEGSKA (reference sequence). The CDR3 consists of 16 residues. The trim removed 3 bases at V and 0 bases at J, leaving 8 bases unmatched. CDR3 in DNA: TGCAGTGCTAGTTCTAGCGGAGCGAGCTCCTACAATGAGCAGTTCTTC. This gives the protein CSASSSGASSYNEQFF.

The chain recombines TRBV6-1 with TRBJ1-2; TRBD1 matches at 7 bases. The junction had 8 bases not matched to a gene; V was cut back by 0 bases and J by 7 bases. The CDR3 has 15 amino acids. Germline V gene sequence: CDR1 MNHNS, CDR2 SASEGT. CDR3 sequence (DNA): TGTGCCAGCAGTGAAGCCTCCGACAGGGTGTCTGGCTACACCTTC. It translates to CASSEASDRVSGYTF.

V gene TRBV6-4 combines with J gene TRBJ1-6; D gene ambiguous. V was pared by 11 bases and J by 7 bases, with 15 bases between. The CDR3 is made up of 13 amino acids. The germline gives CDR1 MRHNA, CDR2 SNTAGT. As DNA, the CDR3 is TGTGCCCGCTACAGTGACTTAAATTCACCCCTCCACTTT. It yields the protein CARYSDLNSPLHF.

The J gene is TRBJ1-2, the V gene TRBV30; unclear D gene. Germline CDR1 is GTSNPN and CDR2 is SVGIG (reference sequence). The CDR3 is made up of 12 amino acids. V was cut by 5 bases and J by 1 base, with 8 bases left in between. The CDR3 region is CAWRGGNYGYTF. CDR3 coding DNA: TGTGCCTGGCGGGGAGGTAACTATGGCTACACCTTC.

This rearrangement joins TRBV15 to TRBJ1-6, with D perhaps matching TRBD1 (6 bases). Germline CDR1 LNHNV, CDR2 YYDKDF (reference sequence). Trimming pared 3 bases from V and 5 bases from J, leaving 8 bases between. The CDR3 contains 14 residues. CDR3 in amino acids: CATSRDSNNSPLHF. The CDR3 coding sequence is TGTGCCACCAGCAGGGACAGTAATAATTCACCCCTCCACTTT.

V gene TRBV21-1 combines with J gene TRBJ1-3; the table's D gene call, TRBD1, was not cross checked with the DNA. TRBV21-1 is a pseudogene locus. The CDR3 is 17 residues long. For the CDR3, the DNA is TGTGCCAGATTATCGACGGACAGGGGGCAGGCTGGAAACACCATATATTTT. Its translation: CARLSTDRGQAGNTIYF.

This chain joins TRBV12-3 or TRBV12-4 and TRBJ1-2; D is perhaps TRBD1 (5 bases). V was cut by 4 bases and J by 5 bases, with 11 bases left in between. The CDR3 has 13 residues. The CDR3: CASSWGRVYGYTF. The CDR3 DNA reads TGTGCCAGCAGTTGGGGCAGGGTTTATGGCTACACCTTC.